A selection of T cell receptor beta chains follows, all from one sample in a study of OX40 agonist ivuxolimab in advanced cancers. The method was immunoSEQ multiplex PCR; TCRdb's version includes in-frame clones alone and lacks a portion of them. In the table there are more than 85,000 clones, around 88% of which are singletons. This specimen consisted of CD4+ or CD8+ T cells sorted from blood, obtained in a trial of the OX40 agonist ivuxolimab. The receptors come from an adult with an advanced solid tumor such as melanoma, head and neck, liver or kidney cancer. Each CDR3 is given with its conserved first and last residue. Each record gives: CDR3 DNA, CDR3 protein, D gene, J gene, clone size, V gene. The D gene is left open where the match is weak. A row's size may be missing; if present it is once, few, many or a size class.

CDR3 DNA: TGTGCCAGCAGCTTAGGTGGGGGGGGCCCATCCTACGAGCAGTACTTC
CDR3 protein: CASSLGGGGPSYEQYF
D gene: NA
J gene: TRBJ2-7
clone size: few
V gene: TRBV7-2

CDR3 DNA: TGCGCCAGCAGCACCGGACTAGTGGGAGGTATCTATGAGCAGTTCTTC
CDR3 protein: CASSTGLVGGIYEQFF
D gene: TRBD2
J gene: TRBJ2-1
clone size: once
V gene: TRBV5-1

CDR3 DNA: TGTGCCAGCAGCTTAAGATCCGGGACAGCCCAATACTTC
CDR3 protein: CASSLRSGTAQYF
D gene: TRBD1
J gene: TRBJ2-5
clone size: NA
V gene: TRBV11-3

CDR3 DNA: TGTGCCAGCAGCAGGGGGGACAGCTCCCAGGGCTACACCTTC
CDR3 protein: CASSRGDSSQGYTF
D gene: TRBD1
J gene: TRBJ1-2
clone size: NA
V gene: TRBV7-9

CDR3 DNA: TGTGCCAGCAGGCCTAGCGGAAACACCGGGGAGCTGTTTTTT
CDR3 protein: CASRPSGNTGELFF
D gene: TRBD2
J gene: TRBJ2-2
clone size: NA
V gene: TRBV6-4

CDR3 DNA: TGTGCCAGCAGCCCAAGGACAGGGGCGGGAACCGGGGAGCTGTTTTTT
CDR3 protein: CASSPRTGAGTGELFF
D gene: TRBD1
J gene: TRBJ2-2
clone size: NA
V gene: TRBV5-4

CDR3 DNA: TGTGCCAGTAGTATAGTTTCCTCCGGGGGAGAAGCTTTCTTT
CDR3 protein: CASSIVSSGGEAFF
D gene: NA
J gene: TRBJ1-1
clone size: NA
V gene: TRBV19

CDR3 DNA: TGTGCCAGAAGCTTAGTTTCGTTCGCCCGACTCCGGGGGGGCACCGGGGAGCTGTTTTTT
CDR3 protein: CARSLVSFARLRGGTGELFF
D gene: NA
J gene: TRBJ2-2
clone size: NA
V gene: TRBV7-5

CDR3 DNA: TGTGCCAGCGCCCTTTCGGGGGCGGGTGAAAAACTGTTTTTT
CDR3 protein: CASALSGAGEKLFF
D gene: NA
J gene: TRBJ1-4
clone size: NA
V gene: TRBV4-2

CDR3 DNA: TGTGCCAGCAGTTCCCCAAAGACAGGGCTGAGCACAGATACGCAGTATTTT
CDR3 protein: CASSSPKTGLSTDTQYF
D gene: TRBD1
J gene: TRBJ2-3
clone size: NA
V gene: TRBV28

CDR3 DNA: TGTGCCAGCGGAGTGGGGGCTAGCACAGATACGCAGTATTTT
CDR3 protein: CASGVGASTDTQYF
D gene: NA
J gene: TRBJ2-3
clone size: NA
V gene: TRBV7-3

CDR3 DNA: TGCGCCAGCAGCTTCCGATCTGGCTATGGCTACACCTTC
CDR3 protein: CASSFRSGYGYTF
D gene: NA
J gene: TRBJ1-2
clone size: few
V gene: TRBV5-1

CDR3 DNA: TGCAGCGTTGAAGAATTCGGAGTCGAGGACACCCAGTACTTC
CDR3 protein: CSVEEFGVEDTQYF
D gene: NA
J gene: TRBJ2-5
clone size: NA
V gene: TRBV29-1

CDR3 DNA: TGCAGCGTGGGGGTGGGTTGGAATTCACCCCTCCACTTT
CDR3 protein: CSVGVGWNSPLHF
D gene: NA
J gene: TRBJ1-6
clone size: NA
V gene: TRBV29-1

CDR3 DNA: TGTGCCAGTAGTATAGCACAGGGGTTGGATCAGCCCCAGCATTTT
CDR3 protein: CASSIAQGLDQPQHF
D gene: TRBD1
J gene: TRBJ1-5
clone size: NA
V gene: TRBV19

CDR3 DNA: TGTGCCAGCAGTGCCGGGGGGGTGAGGGAAAAACTGTTTTTT
CDR3 protein: CASSAGGVREKLFF
D gene: NA
J gene: TRBJ1-4
clone size: NA
V gene: TRBV6-1

CDR3 DNA: TGTGCCACCTCGGGGCTCACTAATGAAAAACTGTTTTTT
CDR3 protein: CATSGLTNEKLFF
D gene: NA
J gene: TRBJ1-4
clone size: NA
V gene: TRBV2

CDR3 DNA: TGCGCCAGCAGTGAGTCGACGGGAAATCAGCCCCAGCATTTT
CDR3 protein: CASSESTGNQPQHF
D gene: NA
J gene: TRBJ1-5
clone size: NA
V gene: TRBV10-2

CDR3 DNA: TGTGCCAGCTCACCACTCGGAAAAGAGGGCTACACCTTC
CDR3 protein: CASSPLGKEGYTF
D gene: NA
J gene: TRBJ1-2
clone size: NA
V gene: TRBV18

CDR3 DNA: TGTGCCAGCAGCGGCACAGGGAATCAGCCCCAGCATTTT
CDR3 protein: CASSGTGNQPQHF
D gene: NA
J gene: TRBJ1-5
clone size: NA
V gene: TRBV5-6

CDR3 DNA: TGTGCCAGCAGGGAGACGAGAGGCTACACCTTC
CDR3 protein: CASRETRGYTF
D gene: NA
J gene: TRBJ1-2
clone size: NA
V gene: TRBV2

CDR3 DNA: TGTGCCAGCAGGGCCGACGGACGCTCTGAAGCTTTCTTT
CDR3 protein: CASRADGRSEAFF
D gene: NA
J gene: TRBJ1-1
clone size: once
V gene: TRBV6-4

CDR3 DNA: TGTGCCAGCAGCTTGCCGCAGACAGCTGAAGCTTTCTTT
CDR3 protein: CASSLPQTAEAFF
D gene: NA
J gene: TRBJ1-1
clone size: NA
V gene: TRBV5-6

CDR3 DNA: TGTGCCAGCAGCCAAGATACGTGGGGGGGCGGGACCCAGTACTTC
CDR3 protein: CASSQDTWGGGTQYF
D gene: NA
J gene: TRBJ2-5
clone size: NA
V gene: TRBV4-2

CDR3 DNA: TGTGCCAGCAGCCGCACCGGGGAGCTGTTTTTT
CDR3 protein: CASSRTGELFF
D gene: NA
J gene: TRBJ2-2
clone size: NA
V gene: TRBV4-2

CDR3 DNA: TGTGCCAGCAGCCTAGGGACAAACTATGGCTACACCTTC
CDR3 protein: CASSLGTNYGYTF
D gene: NA
J gene: TRBJ1-2
clone size: NA
V gene: TRBV11-2

CDR3 DNA: TGTGCCAGCAGCCAGGGGGGGCGGACCAACTATGGCTACACCTTC
CDR3 protein: CASSQGGRTNYGYTF
D gene: TRBD1
J gene: TRBJ1-2
clone size: NA
V gene: TRBV6-5

CDR3 DNA: TGTGCCAGCAGTTACTCGGCGGGGGCGCCCGACAATGAGCAGTTCTTC
CDR3 protein: CASSYSAGAPDNEQFF
D gene: NA
J gene: TRBJ2-1
clone size: NA
V gene: TRBV6-6

CDR3 DNA: TGTGCCAGCTCCCCGGGTATGAACACTGAAGCTTTCTTT
CDR3 protein: CASSPGMNTEAFF
D gene: NA
J gene: TRBJ1-1
clone size: NA
V gene: TRBV18

CDR3 DNA: TGTGCCAGCAGGCAAAGGGGGAACACTGAAGCTTTCTTT
CDR3 protein: CASRQRGNTEAFF
D gene: NA
J gene: TRBJ1-1
clone size: NA
V gene: TRBV7-2

CDR3 DNA: TGCAGCGTGCCCACCGGGTCCTTCTCTGGGGCCAACGTCCTGACTTTC
CDR3 protein: CSVPTGSFSGANVLTF
D gene: NA
J gene: TRBJ2-6
clone size: NA
V gene: TRBV29-1

CDR3 DNA: TGTGCCAGCGAGGACAGGGTGGGAAATTCACCCCTCCACTTT
CDR3 protein: CASEDRVGNSPLHF
D gene: TRBD1
J gene: TRBJ1-6
clone size: NA
V gene: TRBV2

CDR3 DNA: TGTGCCAGCAGCCTACGACTGACGGTTGAGGTGAACACTGAAGCTTTCTTT
CDR3 protein: CASSLRLTVEVNTEAFF
D gene: NA
J gene: TRBJ1-1
clone size: NA
V gene: TRBV11-2

CDR3 DNA: TGTGCCAGCAGTTTGTATCGAGAAAATGGCTACACCTTC
CDR3 protein: CASSLYRENGYTF
D gene: NA
J gene: TRBJ1-2
clone size: NA
V gene: TRBV28

CDR3 DNA: TGTGCCAGTAGTATCGAGGACAGGGGAATTGCCGAGCAGTACTTC
CDR3 protein: CASSIEDRGIAEQYF
D gene: TRBD1
J gene: TRBJ2-7
clone size: NA
V gene: TRBV19

CDR3 DNA: TGTGCCAGCAGCTATGGTTCAAGCTCCTACAATGAGCAGTTCTTC
CDR3 protein: CASSYGSSSYNEQFF
D gene: NA
J gene: TRBJ2-1
clone size: few
V gene: TRBV7-9